This is a list of T cell receptor beta chains from one sample in a study of blood T cell repertoires in COVID-19. TCRdb keeps only in-frame clones here, not all; method: immunoSEQ multiplex PCR. Among about 170,000 clones listed, 80% to 90% were seen once. The sample taken for sequencing was peripheral blood. These receptors were collected from a woman in her 70s who had recovered from COVID-19. CDR3s include the opening cysteine and the closing phenylalanine or tryptophan. D genes are given only for firm matches. Size values are once, few and many counts, or a class for expanded clones, and some rows have none.

D gene: NA
clone size: NA
J gene: TRBJ2-7
V gene: TRBV4-2
CDR3 protein: CASSQGRVHEQYF
CDR3 DNA: TGTGCCAGCAGCCAAGGGAGGGTTCACGAGCAGTACTTC

D gene: TRBD2
clone size: NA
J gene: TRBJ2-7
V gene: TRBV28
CDR3 protein: CASRRTSGRSYEQYF
CDR3 DNA: TGTGCCAGCAGGCGGACTAGCGGGAGGTCCTACGAGCAGTACTTC

D gene: NA
clone size: NA
J gene: TRBJ1-1
V gene: TRBV7-8
CDR3 protein: CASTAGEVSTEAFF
CDR3 DNA: TGTGCCAGCACCGCCGGGGAGGTGAGCACTGAAGCTTTCTTT

D gene: TRBD2
clone size: few
J gene: TRBJ2-7
V gene: TRBV6-5
CDR3 protein: CASTQGLAGDYEQYF
CDR3 DNA: TGTGCCAGCACCCAGGGACTAGCGGGAGACTACGAGCAGTACTTC

D gene: TRBD2
clone size: once
J gene: TRBJ2-2
V gene: TRBV7-2
CDR3 protein: CASSLGLLAGRTGELFF
CDR3 DNA: TGTGCCAGCAGCTTAGGGCTACTAGCGGGACGGACCGGGGAGCTGTTTTTT

D gene: NA
clone size: NA
J gene: TRBJ1-5
V gene: TRBV2
CDR3 protein: CASSEADYSNQPQHF
CDR3 DNA: TGTGCCAGCAGTGAAGCAGACTATAGCAATCAGCCCCAGCATTTT

D gene: TRBD2
clone size: NA
J gene: TRBJ2-3
V gene: TRBV15
CDR3 protein: CATSRAASGSDPFF
CDR3 DNA: TGTGCCACCAGCAGAGCGGCTAGCGGGAGTGATCCCTTTTTT

D gene: NA
clone size: NA
J gene: TRBJ2-5
V gene: TRBV5-1
CDR3 protein: CASSLGGKETQYF
CDR3 DNA: TGCGCCAGCAGCTTGGGGGGCAAAGAGACCCAGTACTTC

D gene: NA
clone size: NA
J gene: TRBJ2-5
V gene: TRBV6-5
CDR3 protein: CASSYRGTQETQYF
CDR3 DNA: TGTGCCAGCAGTTACAGGGGCACACAAGAGACCCAGTACTTC

D gene: NA
clone size: NA
J gene: TRBJ1-1
V gene: TRBV3-1/TRBV3-2
CDR3 protein: CASSQEGREAFF
CDR3 DNA: TGTGCCAGCAGCCAAGAGGGGCGTGAAGCTTTCTTT

D gene: TRBD1
clone size: few
J gene: TRBJ2-1
V gene: TRBV7-6
CDR3 protein: CASTPGRDRDEQFF
CDR3 DNA: TGTGCCAGTACTCCCGGCCGAGACAGGGATGAGCAGTTCTTC

D gene: TRBD1
clone size: NA
J gene: TRBJ1-2
V gene: TRBV19
CDR3 protein: CASSTRTGVRYGYTF
CDR3 DNA: TGTGCCAGTAGTACCCGGACAGGGGTCCGCTATGGCTACACCTTC

D gene: TRBD1
clone size: NA
J gene: TRBJ1-4
V gene: TRBV5-1
CDR3 protein: CASSPGQGWNEKLFF
CDR3 DNA: TGCGCCAGCAGCCCTGGACAGGGGTGGAATGAAAAACTGTTTTTT

D gene: NA
clone size: once
J gene: TRBJ2-3
V gene: TRBV5-1
CDR3 protein: CASSLAGSQGGDTQYF
CDR3 DNA: TGCGCCAGCAGCTTGGCCGGGAGCCAGGGTGGGGATACGCAGTATTTT